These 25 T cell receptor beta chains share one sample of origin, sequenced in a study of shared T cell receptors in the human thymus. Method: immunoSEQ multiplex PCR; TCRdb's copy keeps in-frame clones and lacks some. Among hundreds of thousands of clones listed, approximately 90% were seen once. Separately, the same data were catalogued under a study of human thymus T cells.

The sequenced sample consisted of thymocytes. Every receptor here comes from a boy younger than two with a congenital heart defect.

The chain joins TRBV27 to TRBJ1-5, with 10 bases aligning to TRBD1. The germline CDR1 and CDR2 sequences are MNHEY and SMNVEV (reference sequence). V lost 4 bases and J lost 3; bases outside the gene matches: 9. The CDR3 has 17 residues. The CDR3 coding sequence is TGTGCCAGCAGTTCGAACGGGACAGGGGCCTACAATCAGCCCCAGCATTTT. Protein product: CASSSNGTGAYNQPQHF.

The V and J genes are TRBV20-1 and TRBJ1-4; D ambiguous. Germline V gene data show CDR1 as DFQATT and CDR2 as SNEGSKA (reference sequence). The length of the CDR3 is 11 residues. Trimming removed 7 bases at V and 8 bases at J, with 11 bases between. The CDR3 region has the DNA TGCAGTGTCGGGGAACAGGAAAAACTGTTTTTT. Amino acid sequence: CSVGEQEKLFF.

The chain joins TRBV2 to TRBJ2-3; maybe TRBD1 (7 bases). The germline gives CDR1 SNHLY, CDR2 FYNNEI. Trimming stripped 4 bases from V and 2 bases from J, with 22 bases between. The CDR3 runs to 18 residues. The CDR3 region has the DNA TGTGCCAGCAGTGCTAGGCGGGACAGTCCGTCCGTCACAGATACGCAGTATTTT. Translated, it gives CASSARRDSPSVTDTQYF.

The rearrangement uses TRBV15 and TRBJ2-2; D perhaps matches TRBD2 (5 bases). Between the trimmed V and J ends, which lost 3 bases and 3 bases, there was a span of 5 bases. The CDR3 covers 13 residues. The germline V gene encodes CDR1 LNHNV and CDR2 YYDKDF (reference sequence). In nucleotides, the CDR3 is TGTGCCACCAGCAGGAGGGACACCGGGGAGCTGTTTTTT. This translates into CATSRRDTGELFF.

DNA of the CDR3: TGTGCCAGCAGCTTAGGGGGGGTCCCCCACACAGATACGCAGTATTTT. Translation: CASSLGGVPHTDTQYF. The chain carries TRBV7-2 and TRBJ2-3; weak D call: TRBD2 (6 bases). The CDR3 contains 16 residues. Trimming shortened V by 1 base and J by 2 bases, and 13 bases separated the two germline ends. The germline V gene encodes CDR1 SGHTA and CDR2 FQGNSA.

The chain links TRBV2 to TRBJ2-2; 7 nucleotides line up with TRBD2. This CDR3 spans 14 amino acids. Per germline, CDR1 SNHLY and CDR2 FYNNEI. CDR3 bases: TGTGCTGTGACTAGCCCCTCGAACACCGGGGAGCTGTTTTTT. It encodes CAVTSPSNTGELFF.

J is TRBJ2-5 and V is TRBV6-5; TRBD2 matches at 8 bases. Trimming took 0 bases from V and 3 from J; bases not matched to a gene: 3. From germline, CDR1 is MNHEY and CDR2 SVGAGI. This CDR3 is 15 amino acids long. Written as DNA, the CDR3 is TGTGCCAGCAGTTACTCGGGTAGCGGGAAAGAGACCCAGTACTTC. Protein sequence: CASSYSGSGKETQYF.

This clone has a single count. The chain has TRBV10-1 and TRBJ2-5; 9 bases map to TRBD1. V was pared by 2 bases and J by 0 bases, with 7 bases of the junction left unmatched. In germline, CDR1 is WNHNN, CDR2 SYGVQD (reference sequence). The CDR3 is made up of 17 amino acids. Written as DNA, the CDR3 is TGCGCCAGCAGTGAGCATCAACGGGACAGGGACCAAGAGACCCAGTACTTC. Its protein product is CASSEHQRDRDQETQYF.

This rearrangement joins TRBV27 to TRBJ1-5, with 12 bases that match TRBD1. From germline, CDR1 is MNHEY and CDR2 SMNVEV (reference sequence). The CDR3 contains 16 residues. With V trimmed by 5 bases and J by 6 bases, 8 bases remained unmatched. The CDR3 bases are TGTGCCAGCAGTCGTTCGGGACAGGGGGCTCGTCAGCCCCAGCATTTT. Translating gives CASSRSGQGARQPQHF.

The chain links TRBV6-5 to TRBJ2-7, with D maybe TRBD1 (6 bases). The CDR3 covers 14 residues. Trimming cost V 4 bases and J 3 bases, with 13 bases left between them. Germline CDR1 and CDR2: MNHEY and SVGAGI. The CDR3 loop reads CASSSRDNNYEQYF. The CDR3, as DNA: TGTGCCAGCAGTTCACGGGACAATAACTACGAGCAGTACTTC.

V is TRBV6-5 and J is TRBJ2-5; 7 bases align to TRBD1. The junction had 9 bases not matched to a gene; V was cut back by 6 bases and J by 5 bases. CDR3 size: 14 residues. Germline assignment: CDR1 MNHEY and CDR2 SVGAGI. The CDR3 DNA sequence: TGTGCCAGCAGCCAGCCTACAGGGGACGAGACCCAGTACTTC. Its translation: CASSQPTGDETQYF.

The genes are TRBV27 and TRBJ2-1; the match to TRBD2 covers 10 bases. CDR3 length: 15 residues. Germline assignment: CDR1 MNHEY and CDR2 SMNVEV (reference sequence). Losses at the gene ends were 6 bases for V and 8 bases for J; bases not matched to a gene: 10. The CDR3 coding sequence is TGTGCCAGCAGCTTACTAGCGGGATTTCGGGATGAGCAGTTCTTC. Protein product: CASSLLAGFRDEQFF.

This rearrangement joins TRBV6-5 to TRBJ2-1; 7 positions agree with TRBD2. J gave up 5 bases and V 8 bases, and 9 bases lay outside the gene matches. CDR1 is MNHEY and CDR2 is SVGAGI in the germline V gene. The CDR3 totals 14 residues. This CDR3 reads CASPPWEGNNEQFF. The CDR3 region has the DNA TGTGCCAGCCCCCCCTGGGAGGGCAACAATGAGCAGTTCTTC.

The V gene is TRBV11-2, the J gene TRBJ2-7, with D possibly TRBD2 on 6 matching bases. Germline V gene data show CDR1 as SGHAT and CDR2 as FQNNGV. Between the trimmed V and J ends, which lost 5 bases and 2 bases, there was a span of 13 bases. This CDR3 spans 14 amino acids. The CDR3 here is CASSGGTPTYEQYF. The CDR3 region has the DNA TGTGCCAGCAGCGGCGGGACTCCGACCTACGAGCAGTACTTC.

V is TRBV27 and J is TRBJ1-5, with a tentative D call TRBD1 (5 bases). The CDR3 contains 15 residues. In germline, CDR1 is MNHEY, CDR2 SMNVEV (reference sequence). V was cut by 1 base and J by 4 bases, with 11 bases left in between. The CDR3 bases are TGTGCCAGCAGTTTATTGGGGCGGGGGAATCAGCCCCAGCATTTT. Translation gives CASSLLGRGNQPQHF.

Here the CDR3 reads CASTRPFRETQYF. The DNA of the CDR3 is TGTGCCAGCACTAGACCCTTCCGAGAGACCCAGTACTTC. V is TRBV28 and J is TRBJ2-5; D uncertain. Germline CDR1 and CDR2: MDHEN and SYDVKM. The V gene lost 7 bases and the J gene lost 4 bases, with 13 bases spanning the gap. This CDR3 region has 13 residues.

CDR3 protein: CSVGSPYEQYF. CDR3 nucleotides: TGCAGCGTTGGGAGTCCCTACGAGCAGTACTTC. V gene TRBV29-1 combines with J gene TRBJ2-7; D remains ambiguous. V lost 4 bases and J 2 bases, leaving 6 bases between the germline ends. The CDR3 spans 11 residues. Germline CDR1 reads SQVTM; CDR2 reads ANQGSEA.

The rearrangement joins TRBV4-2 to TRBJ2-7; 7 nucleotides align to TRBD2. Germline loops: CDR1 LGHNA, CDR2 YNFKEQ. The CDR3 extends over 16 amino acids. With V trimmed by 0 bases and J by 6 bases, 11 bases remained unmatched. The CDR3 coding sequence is TGTGCCAGCAGCCAAGATCCCGGCGGGAGACCCTCCGAGCAGTACTTC. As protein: CASSQDPGGRPSEQYF.

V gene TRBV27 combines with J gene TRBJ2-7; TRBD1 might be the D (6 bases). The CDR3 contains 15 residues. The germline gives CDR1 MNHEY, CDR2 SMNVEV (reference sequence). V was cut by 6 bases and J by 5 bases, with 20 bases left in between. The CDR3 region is CASSSKTGLENEQYF. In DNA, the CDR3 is TGTGCCAGCAGCTCAAAAACAGGGTTAGAGAACGAGCAGTACTTC.

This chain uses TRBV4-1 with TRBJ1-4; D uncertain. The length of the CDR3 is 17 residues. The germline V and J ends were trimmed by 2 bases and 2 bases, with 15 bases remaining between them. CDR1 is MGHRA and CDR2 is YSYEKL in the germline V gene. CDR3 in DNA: TGCGCCAGCAGCCAACCTAAGTCCCGGACTACTAATGAAAAACTGTTTTTT. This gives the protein CASSQPKSRTTNEKLFF.

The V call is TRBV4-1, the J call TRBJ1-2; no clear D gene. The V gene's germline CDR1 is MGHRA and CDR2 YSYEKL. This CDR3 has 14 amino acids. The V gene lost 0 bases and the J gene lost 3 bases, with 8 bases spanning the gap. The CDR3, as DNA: TGCGCCAGCAGCCAAGAAGCGGGCCACTATGGCTACACCTTC. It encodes CASSQEAGHYGYTF.

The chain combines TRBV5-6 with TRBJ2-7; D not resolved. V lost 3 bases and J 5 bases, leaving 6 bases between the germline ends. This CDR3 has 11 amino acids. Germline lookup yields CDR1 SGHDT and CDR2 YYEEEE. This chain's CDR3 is CASSSLHEQYF. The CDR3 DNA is TGTGCCAGCAGCTCCCTCCACGAGCAGTACTTC.

The DNA of the CDR3 is TGTGCCAGCAGCTTAGGGACAGACCACCATGAGCAGTTCTTC. Translating it yields CASSLGTDHHEQFF. The gene calls are TRBV7-8 and TRBJ2-1; D perhaps matches TRBD1 (6 bases). Trimming cost V 1 base and J 8 bases, with 12 bases left between them. From germline, CDR1 is SGHVS and CDR2 FQNEAQ. The CDR3 sequence is 14 residues long.

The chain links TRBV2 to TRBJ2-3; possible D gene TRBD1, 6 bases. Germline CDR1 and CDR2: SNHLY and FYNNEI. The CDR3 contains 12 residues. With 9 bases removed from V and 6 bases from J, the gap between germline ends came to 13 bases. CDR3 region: CARGGATDTQYF. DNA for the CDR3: TGTGCCAGAGGGGGTGCTACGGATACGCAGTATTTT.

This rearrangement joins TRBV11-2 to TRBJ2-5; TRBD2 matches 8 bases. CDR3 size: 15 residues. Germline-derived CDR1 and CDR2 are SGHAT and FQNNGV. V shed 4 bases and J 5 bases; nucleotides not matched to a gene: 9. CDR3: CASSSVAGGWETQYF. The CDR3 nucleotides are TGTGCCAGCAGCTCCGTGGCGGGAGGTTGGGAGACCCAGTACTTC.